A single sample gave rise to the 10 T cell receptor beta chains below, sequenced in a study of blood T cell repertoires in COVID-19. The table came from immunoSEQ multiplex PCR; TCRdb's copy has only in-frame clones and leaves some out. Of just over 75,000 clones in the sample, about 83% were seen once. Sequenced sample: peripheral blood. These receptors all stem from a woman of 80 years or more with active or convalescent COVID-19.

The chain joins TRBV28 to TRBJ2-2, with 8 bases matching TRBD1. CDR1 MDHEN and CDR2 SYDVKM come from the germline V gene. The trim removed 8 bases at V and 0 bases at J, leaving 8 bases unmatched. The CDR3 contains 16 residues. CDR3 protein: CASQSFRGPNTGELFF. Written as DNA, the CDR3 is TGTGCCAGCCAATCCTTCAGGGGGCCGAACACCGGGGAGCTGTTTTTT.

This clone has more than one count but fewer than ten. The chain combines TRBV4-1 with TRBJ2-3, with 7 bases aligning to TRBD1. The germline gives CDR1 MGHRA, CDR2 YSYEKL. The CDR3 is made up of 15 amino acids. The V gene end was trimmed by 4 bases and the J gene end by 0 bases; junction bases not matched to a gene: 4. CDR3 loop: CASSRGTDSTDTQYF. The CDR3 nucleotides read TGCGCCAGCAGCCGGGGGACAGATAGCACAGATACGCAGTATTTT.

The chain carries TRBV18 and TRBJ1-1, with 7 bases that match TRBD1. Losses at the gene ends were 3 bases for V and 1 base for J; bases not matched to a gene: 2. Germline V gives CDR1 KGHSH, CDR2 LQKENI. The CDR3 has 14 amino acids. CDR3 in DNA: TGTGCCAGCTCACCGGACAGGCAGAACACTGAAGCTTTCTTT. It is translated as CASSPDRQNTEAFF.

DNA of the CDR3: TGTGCCAGCAGCCCGGACCCCAGGGGGGTCAAGGGGACCCAGTACTTC. Encoded protein: CASSPDPRGVKGTQYF. The J gene is TRBJ2-5, the V gene TRBV7-9; D perhaps matches TRBD1 (7 bases). Germline CDR1 SEHNR, CDR2 FQNEAQ (reference sequence). V lost 5 bases and J 7 bases, leaving 23 bases between the germline ends. The CDR3 length is 16 residues.

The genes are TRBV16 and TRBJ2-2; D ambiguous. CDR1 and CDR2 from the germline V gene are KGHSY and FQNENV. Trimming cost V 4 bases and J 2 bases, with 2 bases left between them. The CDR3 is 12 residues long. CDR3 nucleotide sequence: TGTGCCAGCAGCCCAAACACCGGGGAGCTGTTTTTT. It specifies CASSPNTGELFF.

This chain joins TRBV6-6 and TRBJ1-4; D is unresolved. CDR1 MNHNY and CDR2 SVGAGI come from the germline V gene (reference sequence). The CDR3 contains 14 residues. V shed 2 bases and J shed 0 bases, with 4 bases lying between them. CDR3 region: CASSYSATNEKLFF. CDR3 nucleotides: TGTGCCAGCAGTTACAGCGCAACTAATGAAAAACTGTTTTTT.

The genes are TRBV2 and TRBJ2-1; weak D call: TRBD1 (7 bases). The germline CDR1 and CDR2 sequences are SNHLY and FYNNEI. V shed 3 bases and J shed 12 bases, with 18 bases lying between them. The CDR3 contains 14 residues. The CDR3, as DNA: TGTGCCAGCAGTGAGCGGGACAGACCGATTAGGCAGTTCTTC. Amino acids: CASSERDRPIRQFF.

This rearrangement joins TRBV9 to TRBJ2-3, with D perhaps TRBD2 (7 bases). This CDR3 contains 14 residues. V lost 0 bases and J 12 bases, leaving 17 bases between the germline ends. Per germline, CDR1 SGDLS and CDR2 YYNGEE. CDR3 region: CASSVEGRGALQYF. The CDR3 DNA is TGTGCCAGCAGCGTAGAGGGGAGGGGGGCCCTCCAGTATTTT.

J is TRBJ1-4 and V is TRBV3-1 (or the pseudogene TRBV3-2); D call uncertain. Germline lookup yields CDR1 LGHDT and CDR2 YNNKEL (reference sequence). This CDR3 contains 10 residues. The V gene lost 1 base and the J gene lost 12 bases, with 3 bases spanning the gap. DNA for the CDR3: TGTGCCAGCAGCCAAGTAGAACTGTTTTTT. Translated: CASSQVELFF.

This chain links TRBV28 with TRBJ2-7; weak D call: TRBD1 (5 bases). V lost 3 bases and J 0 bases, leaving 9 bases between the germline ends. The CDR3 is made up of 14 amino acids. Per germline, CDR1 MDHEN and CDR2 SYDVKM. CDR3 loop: CASSFLDNSYEQYF. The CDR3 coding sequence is TGTGCCAGCAGTTTTTTGGACAACTCCTACGAGCAGTACTTC.